These 27 T cell receptor beta chains came from one sample sequenced in a study of blood T cell repertoires in COVID-19. Clones were sequenced by immunoSEQ multiplex PCR, and TCRdb holds only the in-frame ones, with some missing. The repertoire consists of some 150,000 clones, with about 88% occurring once and the leading ten covering 2.6%. The material sequenced was peripheral blood. These receptors were taken from a human donor with acute or convalescent COVID-19. The donor label of this sample is uncertain.

This chain connects TRBV25-1 to TRBJ1-2; D gene unclear. Trimming stripped 0 bases from V and 8 bases from J, with 16 bases between. Per germline, CDR1 MGHDK and CDR2 SYGVNS. The CDR3 has 15 amino acids. This CDR3 reads CASSEYGQILGGYTF. CDR3 sequence (DNA): TGTGCCAGCAGTGAATATGGGCAGATATTGGGCGGCTACACCTTC.

The rearrangement uses TRBV5-1 and TRBJ1-4, with TRBD1 matching 7 bases. V trimming: 0 bases; J trimming: 3 bases; junction bases outside the gene matches: 2. The germline CDR1 and CDR2 sequences are SGHRS and YFSETQ. The CDR3 is 15 amino acids. CDR3 bases: TGCGCCAGCAGCTTGGTTGGGACAGCTAATGAAAAACTGTTTTTT. Its protein product is CASSLVGTANEKLFF.

The V call is TRBV7-6, the J call TRBJ2-3; 10 bases are a match to TRBD2. Germline CDR1 SGHVS, CDR2 FNYEAQ. There are 15 residues in the CDR3. V was clipped by 7 bases and J by 1 base; unmatched bases: 5. This CDR3 reads CASTLGTSGTDTQYF. DNA of the CDR3: TGTGCCAGCACTCTCGGGACTAGCGGCACAGATACGCAGTATTTT.

V usage is TRBV3-1 (or the pseudogene TRBV3-2) and J usage is TRBJ2-7; 10 nucleotides line up with TRBD2. Trimming at V came to 3 bases and at J to 2 bases, leaving 4 bases not matched to a gene. CDR3 size: 15 residues. CDR1 is LGHDT and CDR2 is YNNKEL in the germline V gene (reference sequence). CDR3 sequence (DNA): TGTGCCAGCAGCCATGGACTAGCGGTTACCTACGAGCAGTACTTC. Its protein is CASSHGLAVTYEQYF.

This clone appeared a single time. The rearrangement joins TRBV15 to TRBJ2-3; the match to TRBD2 covers 10 bases. In germline, CDR1 is LNHNV, CDR2 YYDKDF (reference sequence). The CDR3 contains 19 residues. The V and J ends lost 0 bases and 3 bases, in that order; junction bases with no gene match: 12. CDR3 residues: CATSREISLLAGNTDTQYF. The CDR3 DNA reads TGTGCCACCAGCAGAGAGATCTCCTTACTAGCGGGGAATACAGATACGCAGTATTTT.

This chain joins TRBV7-9 and TRBJ1-3, with 7 nucleotides matching TRBD1. V lost 7 bases, J lost 6 bases, and 15 bases stayed unmatched. The germline V gene encodes CDR1 SEHNR and CDR2 FQNEAQ (reference sequence). This CDR3 is 16 amino acids long. The CDR3 sequence: CASTERGSGTVNTIYF. Here the CDR3 DNA reads TGTGCCAGCACCGAACGGGGGTCCGGGACAGTAAACACCATATATTTT.

This clone occurred once. The chain links TRBV13 to TRBJ1-5, with 8 bases aligning to TRBD1. Germline V gene data show CDR1 as PRHDT and CDR2 as FYEKMQ (reference sequence). Unmatched junction bases numbered 12, after V lost 5 bases and J lost 0 bases. This CDR3 spans 18 amino acids. CDR3 loop: CASSLTGGVGYSNQPQHF. The DNA of the CDR3 is TGTGCCAGCAGCCTAACAGGGGGGGTCGGTTATAGCAATCAGCCCCAGCATTTT.

V usage is TRBV12-3 or TRBV12-4 and J usage is TRBJ2-1; 8 bases match TRBD1. The V and J ends lost 6 bases and 12 bases, in that order; junction bases with no gene match: 4. This CDR3 contains 11 residues. CDR3 protein: CASSWTGRQFF. DNA of the CDR3: TGTGCCAGCAGCTGGACAGGGAGGCAGTTCTTC.

This chain connects TRBV7-3 to TRBJ2-1; 7 nucleotides agree with TRBD1. Looked up from germline, CDR1 is SGHTA and CDR2 is FQGTGA. The CDR3 is made up of 15 amino acids. J was trimmed by 3 bases and V by 5 bases; bases with no gene match: 7. Written as DNA, the CDR3 is TGTGCCAGCAGCCCAGGGGGAGACTTCTACAATGAGCAGTTCTTC. This encodes CASSPGGDFYNEQFF.

V gene TRBV11-2 combines with J gene TRBJ2-3; possible D gene TRBD1, 6 bases. Germline V gives CDR1 SGHAT, CDR2 FQNNGV. V gave up 7 bases and J gave up 2 bases, with 13 bases separating them. CDR3 length equals 14 residues. CDR3 nucleotide sequence: TGTGCCAGCAAAACAGGGACCCCCACAGATACGCAGTATTTT. This encodes CASKTGTPTDTQYF.

The chain carries TRBV15 and TRBJ1-1, with D hard to call. V dropped 11 bases and J dropped 3 bases, with 16 bases sitting between them. CDR1 and CDR2 (germline): LNHNV, YYDKDF (reference sequence). CDR3 length: 13 amino acids. The CDR3 here is CASGGPSYTEAFF. The CDR3 DNA sequence: TGTGCCTCTGGAGGCCCGTCATACACTGAAGCTTTCTTT.

This clone was detected a few times. V gene TRBV7-2 combines with J gene TRBJ1-6; 7 nucleotides line up with TRBD1. There are 20 residues in the CDR3. CDR1 is SGHTA and CDR2 is FQGNSA in the germline V gene. V trimming: 0 bases; J trimming: 1 base; junction bases outside the gene matches: 12. The CDR3 DNA sequence: TGTGCCAGCAGCTTAGCGCTTTGGGACAGCAGACATTCCTATAATTCACCCCTCCACTTT. Translating gives CASSLALWDSRHSYNSPLHF.

The chain joins TRBV10-3 to TRBJ2-7; 13 bases are shared with TRBD2. The CDR3 covers 16 residues. V was clipped by 2 bases and J by 3 bases; unmatched bases: 4. Germline V gene data show CDR1 as ENHRY and CDR2 as SYGVKD. As DNA, the CDR3 is TGTGCCATCAGTGAGCCGGGACTAGCGGGATACTACGAGCAGTACGTC. This encodes CAISEPGLAGYYEQYV.

The gene calls are TRBV19 and TRBJ1-1; D may be TRBD1 (6 bases). CDR1 and CDR2 (germline): LNHDA, SQIVND (reference sequence). The CDR3 is made up of 14 amino acids. V dropped 10 bases and J dropped 1 base, with 16 bases sitting between them. The CDR3 DNA reads TGTGCCACCGGGCCGGACAGAAAGAACACTGAAGCTTTCTTT. The encoded protein is CATGPDRKNTEAFF.

V is TRBV6-5 and J is TRBJ1-2; maybe TRBD1 (5 bases). V lost 10 bases to trimming and J lost 2 bases, with 14 bases between them. The germline V gene has CDR1 MNHEY and CDR2 SVGAGI. The CDR3 runs 13 residues. CDR3 sequence (DNA): TGTGCCACCACATATGACAGCAACTATGGCTACACCTTC. Translation gives CATTYDSNYGYTF.

This chain joins TRBV10-3 and TRBJ2-5, with TRBD1 as a possible D gene (6 bases). The CDR3 has 11 residues. V gave up 8 bases and J gave up 4 bases, with 8 bases separating them. CDR1 is ENHRY, CDR2 SYGVKD, per germline. CDR3 DNA sequence: TGTGCCATCGGCAGGGGAGAGACCCAGTACTTC. Protein sequence: CAIGRGETQYF.

The chain couples TRBV28 to TRBJ1-6; 8 bases match TRBD1. CDR1 and CDR2 from the germline V gene are MDHEN and SYDVKM. J gave up 7 bases and V 4 bases, and 15 bases lay outside the gene matches. The CDR3 loop spans 18 amino acids. The CDR3 sequence: CASSSGQGSPGGNSPLHF. In DNA, the CDR3 is TGTGCCAGCAGTTCCGGGCAGGGGTCGCCAGGGGGCAATTCACCCCTCCACTTT.

The V and J genes are TRBV28 and TRBJ1-2, with 11 bases aligning to TRBD1. The CDR3 consists of 18 residues. The germline CDR1 and CDR2 sequences are MDHEN and SYDVKM. V lost 3 bases to trimming and J lost 0 bases; unmatched junction nucleotides: 9. CDR3 residues: CASSLHLGQGGANYGYTF. The DNA of the CDR3 is TGTGCCAGCAGTTTGCACTTGGGACAGGGGGGTGCTAACTATGGCTACACCTTC.

The chain uses TRBV15 and TRBJ1-2; D unresolved. Germline assignment: CDR1 LNHNV and CDR2 YYDKDF (reference sequence). Trimming shortened V by 4 bases and J by 1 base, and 4 bases separated the two germline ends. The CDR3 length is 12 residues. The CDR3 DNA follows: TGTGCCACCAGCAACAGTAACTATGGCTACACCTTC. Translation: CATSNSNYGYTF.

The J gene is TRBJ2-1, the V gene TRBV25-1; D is perhaps TRBD1 (5 bases). Germline CDR1 MGHDK, CDR2 SYGVNS. The CDR3 totals 12 residues. The V and J ends lost 3 bases and 12 bases respectively, with 12 bases between them. DNA of the CDR3: TGTGCCAGCAGTGAGCCGGGTGACAGGCAGTTCTTC. It translates to CASSEPGDRQFF.

This chain uses TRBV5-1 with TRBJ1-2; D gene ambiguous. Trimming pared 3 bases from V and 4 bases from J, leaving 13 bases between. The length of the CDR3 is 14 residues. Germline V gene sequence: CDR1 SGHRS, CDR2 YFSETQ. CDR3 sequence (DNA): TGCGCCAGCAGCTCGGGGATTCCGGGCTATGGCTACACCTTC. Protein sequence: CASSSGIPGYGYTF. Together with reference TRBV5-1 and TRBJ1-2, the CDR3 gives the full variable domain: KAGVTQTPRYLIKTRGQQVTLSCSPISGHRSVSWYQQTPGQGLQFLFEYFSETQRNKGNFPGRFSGRQFSNSRSEMNVSTLELGDSALYLCASSSGIPGYGYTFGSGTRLTVV.

The V call is TRBV28, the J call TRBJ1-5; D is perhaps TRBD1 (5 bases). CDR1 is MDHEN and CDR2 is SYDVKM in the germline V gene. V was trimmed by 4 bases and J by 2 bases, leaving 15 bases between them. This CDR3 is built from 16 residues. For the CDR3, the DNA is TGTGCCAGCAGTTCCGCAGGGAACTCGGGCAATCAGCCCCAGCATTTT. It yields the protein CASSSAGNSGNQPQHF.

This clone showed up just a few times. V and J are TRBV19 and TRBJ1-2; TRBD1 matches at 7 bases. J lost 10 bases, V lost 1 base, and 6 bases had no gene match. The CDR3 has 13 residues. CDR1 LNHDA and CDR2 SQIVND come from the germline V gene (reference sequence). CDR3 protein: CASSIAETGLYTF. CDR3 in DNA: TGTGCCAGTAGTATAGCTGAGACAGGGCTCTACACCTTC.

This clone was seen only once. CDR3 sequence: CASSSPGSTSNQPQHF. CDR3 nucleotides: TGTGCCAGCAGTTCCCCCGGGTCCACTAGCAATCAGCCCCAGCATTTT. This sequence joins TRBV28 and TRBJ1-5; D gene uncertain. V lost 4 bases and J 0 bases, leaving 13 bases between the germline ends. Looked up from germline, CDR1 is MDHEN and CDR2 is SYDVKM. The CDR3 contains 16 residues.

The CDR3: CASSWSEGRGYTF. In DNA, the CDR3 is TGTGCCAGCAGTTGGTCGGAGGGACGAGGCTACACCTTC. This chain joins TRBV6-2 or TRBV6-3 and TRBJ1-2; possible D gene TRBD1, 5 bases. Germline assignment: CDR1 MNHEY and CDR2 SVGEGT. Deletions cut 4 bases from V and 8 bases from J, with 14 bases between. The CDR3 is made up of 13 amino acids.

Here the CDR3 DNA reads TGTGCCAGCAGCCCCTTCGGCGGGGGGCTCCAAGAGACCCAGTACTTC. Amino acid sequence: CASSPFGGGLQETQYF. The rearrangement links TRBV7-6 to TRBJ2-5; 8 nucleotides agree with TRBD2. The ends lost 5 bases at V and 1 base at J; junction bases unmatched: 9. CDR1 SGHVS and CDR2 FNYEAQ come from the germline V gene. The length of the CDR3 is 16 residues.

The J gene is TRBJ1-2, the V gene TRBV2, with a possible D match to TRBD1 (5 bases). Trimming shortened V by 2 bases and J by 4 bases, and 11 bases separated the two germline ends. The CDR3 is made up of 14 amino acids. CDR1 is SNHLY, CDR2 FYNNEI, per germline. The chain's CDR3 is CASSEQRQLYGYTF. Written as DNA, the CDR3 is TGTGCCAGCAGTGAACAGAGACAGCTCTATGGCTACACCTTC.